This TCR beta chain emerged from a study of T cells in Graves' hyperthyroidism and ophthalmopathy. Study background: Before treatment of any kind, peripheral blood was taken at initial diagnosis.

This clonotype was counted a few times. Using RNA transcripts as the source, TCR beta CDR3 regions were amplified. The TCR CDR3 was amplified in a first-round RT-PCR using the HTBI primer set. TCRdb re-called the multiplex PCR reads through MiXCR, storing one row per CDR3 protein. The sample consists of roughly 260,000 distinct CDR3 sequences, about 14% of them appearing once. The patients, who ranged from 18 to 65 in age, presented with newly diagnosed hyperthyroidism lasting under 2 months. The blood sample dates from first hyperthyroidism diagnosis, preceding any ophthalmopathy symptoms. The V gene lost 4 bases and the J gene lost 13 bases, with 33 bases spanning the gap. The length of the CDR3 is 18 residues. Germline-derived CDR1 and CDR2 are MNHNS and SASEGT.

Sequenced input: blood. This sequence was found in a woman aged 35 to 49 with Graves' hyperthyroidism that later progressed to Graves' ophthalmopathy. The chain joins TRBV6-1 to TRBJ2-3; perhaps D is TRBD1 or TRBD2 (6 bases each). The CDR3 region is CASSVRESPGARRALEYF. DNA of the CDR3: TGTGCCAGCAGTGTACGAGAGAGCCCGGGGGCTAGGAGGGCCTTGGAGTATTTT.